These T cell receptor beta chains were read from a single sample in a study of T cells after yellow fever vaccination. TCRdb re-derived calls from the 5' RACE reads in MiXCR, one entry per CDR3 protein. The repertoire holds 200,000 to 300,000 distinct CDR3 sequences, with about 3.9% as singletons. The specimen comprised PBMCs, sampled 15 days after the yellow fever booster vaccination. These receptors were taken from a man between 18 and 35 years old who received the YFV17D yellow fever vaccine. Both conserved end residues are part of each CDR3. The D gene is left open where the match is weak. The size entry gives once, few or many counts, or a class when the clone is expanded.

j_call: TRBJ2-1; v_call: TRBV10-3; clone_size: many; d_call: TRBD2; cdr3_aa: CAIHSGSHNEQFF; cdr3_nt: TGTGCCATCCATAGCGGGTCACACAATGAGCAGTTCTTC
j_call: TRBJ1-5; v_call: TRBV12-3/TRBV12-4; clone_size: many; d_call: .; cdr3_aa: CASTAGGYNQPQHF; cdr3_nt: TGTGCCAGCACCGCGGGAGGGTACAATCAGCCCCAGCATTTT
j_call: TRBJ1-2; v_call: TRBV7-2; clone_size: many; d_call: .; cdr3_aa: CASSFPGVGGYTF; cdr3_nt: TGTGCCAGCAGCTTCCCTGGAGTGGGAGGCTACACCTTC
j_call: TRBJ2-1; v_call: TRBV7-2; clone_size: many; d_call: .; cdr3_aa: CASSSVSSYNEQFF; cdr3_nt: TGTGCCAGCAGCTCGGTGAGCTCGTACAATGAGCAGTTCTTC
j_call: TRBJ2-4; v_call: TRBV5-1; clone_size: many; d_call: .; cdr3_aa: CASTPGSKNIQYF; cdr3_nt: TGCGCCAGCACCCCCGGGTCCAAAAACATTCAGTACTTC
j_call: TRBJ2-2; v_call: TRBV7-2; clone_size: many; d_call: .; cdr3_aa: CASSSGTNTGELFF; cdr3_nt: TGTGCCAGCAGCTCCGGGACAAACACCGGGGAGCTGTTTTTT
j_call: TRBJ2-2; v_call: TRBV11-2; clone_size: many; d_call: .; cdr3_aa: CASSNYAGPGELFF; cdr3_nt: TGTGCCAGCAGCAACTATGCGGGTCCCGGGGAGCTGTTTTTT
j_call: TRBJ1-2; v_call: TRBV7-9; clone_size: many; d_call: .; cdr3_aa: CASSLESNYGYTF; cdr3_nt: TGTGCCAGCAGCTTAGAGTCTAACTATGGCTACACCTTC
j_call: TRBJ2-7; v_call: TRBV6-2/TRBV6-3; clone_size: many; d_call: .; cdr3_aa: CASKDPVGEQYF; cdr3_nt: TGTGCCAGCAAAGACCCAGTTGGAGAGCAGTACTTC
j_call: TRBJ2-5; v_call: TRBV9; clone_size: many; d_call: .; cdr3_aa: CASSGGQGRAETQYF; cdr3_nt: TGTGCCAGCAGTGGCGGGCAGGGCCGGGCAGAGACCCAGTACTTC
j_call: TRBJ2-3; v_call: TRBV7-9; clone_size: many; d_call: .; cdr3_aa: CASGPGGGGTDTQYF; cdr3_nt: TGTGCCAGCGGACCCGGTGGAGGGGGCACAGATACGCAGTATTTT